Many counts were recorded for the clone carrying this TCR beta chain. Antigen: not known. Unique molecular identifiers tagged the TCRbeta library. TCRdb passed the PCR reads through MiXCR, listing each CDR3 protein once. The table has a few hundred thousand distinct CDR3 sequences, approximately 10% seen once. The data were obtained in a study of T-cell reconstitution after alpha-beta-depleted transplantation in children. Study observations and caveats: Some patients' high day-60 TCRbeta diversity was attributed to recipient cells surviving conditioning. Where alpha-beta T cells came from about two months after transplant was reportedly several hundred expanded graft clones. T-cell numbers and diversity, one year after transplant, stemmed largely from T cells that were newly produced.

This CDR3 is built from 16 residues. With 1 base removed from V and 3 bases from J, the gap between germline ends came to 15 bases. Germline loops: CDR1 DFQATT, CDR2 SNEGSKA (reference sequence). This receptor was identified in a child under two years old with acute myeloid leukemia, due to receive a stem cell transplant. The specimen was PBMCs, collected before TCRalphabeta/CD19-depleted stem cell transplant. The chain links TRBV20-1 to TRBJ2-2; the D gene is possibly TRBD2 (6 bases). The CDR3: CSARVGRTTYTGELFF. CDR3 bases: TGCAGTGCTAGAGTGGGGAGGACAACTTACACCGGGGAGCTGTTTTTT.